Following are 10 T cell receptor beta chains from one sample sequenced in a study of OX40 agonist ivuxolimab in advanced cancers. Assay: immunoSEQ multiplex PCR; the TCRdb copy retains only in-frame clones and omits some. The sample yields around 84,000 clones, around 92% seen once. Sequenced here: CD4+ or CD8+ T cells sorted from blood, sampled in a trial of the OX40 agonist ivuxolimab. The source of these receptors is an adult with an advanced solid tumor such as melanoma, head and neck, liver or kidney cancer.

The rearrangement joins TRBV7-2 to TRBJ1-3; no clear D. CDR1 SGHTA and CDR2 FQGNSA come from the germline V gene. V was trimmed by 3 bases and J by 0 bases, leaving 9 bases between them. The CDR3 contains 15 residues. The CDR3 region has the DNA TGTGCCAGCAGCTTTTCCCCCTCCTCTGGAAACACCATATATTTT. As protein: CASSFSPSSGNTIYF. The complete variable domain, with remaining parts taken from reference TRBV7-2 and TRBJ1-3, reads GAGVSQSPSNKVTEKGKDVELRCDPISGHTALYWYRQSLGQGLEFLIYFQGNSAPDKSGLPSDRFSAERTGGSVSTLTIQRTQQEDSAVYLCASSFSPSSGNTIYFGEGSWLTVV.

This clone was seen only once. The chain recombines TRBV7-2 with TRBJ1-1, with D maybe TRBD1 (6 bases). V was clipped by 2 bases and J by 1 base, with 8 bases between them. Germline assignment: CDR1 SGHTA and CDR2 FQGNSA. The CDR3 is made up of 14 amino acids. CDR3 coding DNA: TGTGCCAGCAGCTTAAGGGGGAGGAACACTGAAGCTTTCTTT. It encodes CASSLRGRNTEAFF.

The chain's CDR3 is CASAPMNTEAFF. DNA of the CDR3: TGTGCCAGCGCACCAATGAACACTGAAGCTTTCTTT. The rearrangement joins TRBV6-1 to TRBJ1-1; D ambiguous. V lost 8 bases and J 0 bases, leaving 7 bases between the germline ends. CDR3 length equals 12 residues. Germline values: CDR1 MNHNS, CDR2 SASEGT.

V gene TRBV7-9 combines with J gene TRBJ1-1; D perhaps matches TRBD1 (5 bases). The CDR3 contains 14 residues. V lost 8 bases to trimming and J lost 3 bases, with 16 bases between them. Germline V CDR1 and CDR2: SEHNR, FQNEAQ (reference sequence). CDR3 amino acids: CASVFGSGDTEAFF. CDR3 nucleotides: TGTGCCAGCGTCTTTGGGTCGGGGGACACTGAAGCTTTCTTT.

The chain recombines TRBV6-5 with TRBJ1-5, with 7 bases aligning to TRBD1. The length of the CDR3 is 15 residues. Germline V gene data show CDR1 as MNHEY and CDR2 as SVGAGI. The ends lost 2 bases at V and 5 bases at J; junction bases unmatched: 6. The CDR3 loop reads CASSYGAGGDQPQHF. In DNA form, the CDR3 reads TGTGCCAGCAGTTACGGGGCAGGGGGGGATCAGCCCCAGCATTTT.

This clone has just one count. The CDR3 reads CASSNRSGLAATGELFF. Written as DNA, the CDR3 is TGTGCCAGCAGCAACCGGTCGGGACTAGCGGCGACCGGGGAGCTGTTTTTT. The rearrangement joins TRBV21-1 to TRBJ2-2; TRBD2, the table's D call, lacks a check against the DNA. TRBV21-1 is noted as a pseudogene. The CDR3 loop spans 17 amino acids.

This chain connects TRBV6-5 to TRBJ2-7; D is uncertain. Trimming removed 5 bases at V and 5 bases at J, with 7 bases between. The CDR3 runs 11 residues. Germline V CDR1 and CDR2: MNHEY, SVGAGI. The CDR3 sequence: CASSDVNEQYF. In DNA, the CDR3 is TGTGCCAGCAGTGATGTAAACGAGCAGTACTTC.

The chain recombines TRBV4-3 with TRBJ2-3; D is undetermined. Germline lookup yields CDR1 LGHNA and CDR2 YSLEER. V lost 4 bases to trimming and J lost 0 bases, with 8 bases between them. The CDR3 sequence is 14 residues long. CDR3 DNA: TGCGCCAGCAGCCGCGAGACTAGCACAGATACGCAGTATTTT. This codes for CASSRETSTDTQYF.

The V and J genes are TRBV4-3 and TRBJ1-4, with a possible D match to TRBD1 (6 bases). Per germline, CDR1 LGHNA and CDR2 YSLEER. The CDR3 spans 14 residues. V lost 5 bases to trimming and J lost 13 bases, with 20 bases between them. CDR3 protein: CASSSRQAGGVLFF. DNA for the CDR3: TGCGCCAGCAGCTCAAGACAGGCCGGCGGGGTACTGTTTTTT.

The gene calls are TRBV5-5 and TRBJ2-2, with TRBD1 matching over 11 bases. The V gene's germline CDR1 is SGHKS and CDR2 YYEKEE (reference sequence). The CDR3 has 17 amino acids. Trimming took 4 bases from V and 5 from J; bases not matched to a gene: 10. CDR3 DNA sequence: TGTGCCAGCAGCCCCCCCTGGACAGGGGGCAGAACCGGGGAGCTGTTTTTT. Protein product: CASSPPWTGGRTGELFF.